Below, 10 T cell receptor beta chains from the same sample are listed, as sequenced in a study of blood T cell repertoires in COVID-19. The repertoire was sequenced with immunoSEQ multiplex PCR; TCRdb's copy has only in-frame clones and lacks some. The table includes some 31,000 clones, around 80% detected once. What was sequenced was peripheral blood. All receptors come from a woman in her fifties or sixties with acute or convalescent COVID-19.

The chain is built from TRBV5-4 and TRBJ1-2; 12 bases are a match to TRBD1. The CDR3 is 15 residues long. J lost 4 bases, V lost 3 bases, and 4 bases had no gene match. Germline V lookup: CDR1 SGHNT, CDR2 YYREEE (reference sequence). Here the CDR3 reads CASSSGTGGVYGYTF. CDR3 bases: TGTGCCAGCAGCTCCGGGACAGGGGGCGTCTATGGCTACACCTTC. The variable domain in full, completed from reference TRBV5-4 and TRBJ1-2, reads ETGVTQSPTHLIKTRGQQVTLRCSSQSGHNTVSWYQQALGQGPQFIFQYYREEENGRGNFPPRFSGLQFPNYSSELNVNALELDDSALYLCASSSGTGGVYGYTFGSGTRLTVV.

This chain connects TRBV5-1 to TRBJ2-7; 8 bases are a match to TRBD2. This CDR3 is 15 amino acids long. Looked up from germline, CDR1 is SGHRS and CDR2 is YFSETQ. V shed 3 bases, J shed 0 bases, and the junction held 5 bases outside the gene matches. DNA of the CDR3: TGCGCCAGCAGCTCCCGGGGGGGCAGCTCCTACGAGCAGTACTTC. Translating it yields CASSSRGGSSYEQYF.

The chain employs TRBV6-4 and TRBJ1-2; D is possibly TRBD1 (5 bases). Germline values: CDR1 MRHNA, CDR2 SNTAGT. CDR3 length: 12 amino acids. The germline V and J ends were trimmed by 2 bases and 4 bases, with 5 bases remaining between them. CDR3 sequence (DNA): TGTGCCAGCAGTGACGGGGCCTATGGCTACACCTTC. This gives the protein CASSDGAYGYTF.

The table lists this clone with a count of one. This chain joins TRBV5-1 and TRBJ1-2, with 11 bases identical to TRBD1. Germline CDR1 is SGHRS and CDR2 is YFSETQ. There are 16 residues in the CDR3. J gave up 4 bases and V 4 bases, and 9 bases lay outside the gene matches. DNA for the CDR3: TGCGCCAGCAGCCGCGATTCCGGGACAGGGGGCTATGGCTACACCTTC. This codes for CASSRDSGTGGYGYTF.

The chain combines TRBV19 with TRBJ1-1, with D hard to call. Trimming removed 2 bases at V and 5 bases at J, with 12 bases between. CDR1 is LNHDA and CDR2 is SQIVND in the germline V gene (reference sequence). The CDR3 sequence is 14 residues long. The CDR3 bases are TGTGCCAGTAGTATAATCGGGTCTGGTACTGAAGCTTTCTTT. Amino acids: CASSIIGSGTEAFF.

The genes are TRBV5-1 and TRBJ1-2, with 7 bases aligning to TRBD1. V shed 9 bases, J shed 5 bases, and the junction held 7 bases outside the gene matches. CDR3 length equals 12 residues. The V gene's germline CDR1 is SGHRS and CDR2 YFSETQ. The CDR3 DNA follows: TGCGCCAACCTTGGACAGGCTTATGGCTACACCTTC. It encodes CANLGQAYGYTF.

The chain employs TRBV2 and TRBJ2-5; a possible D gene is TRBD1 (5 bases). V shed 6 bases and J shed 4 bases, with 15 bases lying between them. The CDR3 has 14 amino acids. Germline lookup yields CDR1 SNHLY and CDR2 FYNNEI. The CDR3 is CASRRTNGGETQYF. The CDR3 DNA follows: TGTGCCAGCAGACGGACAAACGGCGGAGAGACCCAGTACTTC.

Regarding this clone: The same CDR3 can be traced to other DNA sequences in this sample. The V call is TRBV30, the J call TRBJ1-3, with unresolved D. The ends were cut back, 0 bases at V and 5 bases at J, with 5 bases in the middle. The length of the CDR3 is 12 residues. In germline, CDR1 is GTSNPN, CDR2 SVGIG (reference sequence). CDR3 DNA sequence: TGTGCCTGGAGTGTACAAAGAAACACCATATATTTT. As protein: CAWSVQRNTIYF.

CDR3 protein: CASSLNAPGDEQYF. For the CDR3, the DNA is TGTGCCAGCAGCTTAAACGCACCCGGTGACGAGCAGTACTTC. The chain links TRBV7-3 to TRBJ2-7; no firm D call. This CDR3 spans 14 amino acids. Germline-derived CDR1 and CDR2 are SGHTA and FQGTGA. Between the trimmed V and J ends, which lost 1 base and 5 bases, there was a span of 12 bases.

The genes are TRBV7-3 and TRBJ2-2; 8 bases agree with TRBD2. This CDR3 has 16 amino acids. Trimming at V came to 0 bases and at J to 0 bases, leaving 0 bases not matched to a gene. In germline, CDR1 is SGHTA, CDR2 FQGTGA. In DNA form, the CDR3 reads TGTGCCAGCAGCTTAACGGGACTAGCGAACACCGGGGAGCTGTTTTTT. Its protein product is CASSLTGLANTGELFF.